Detailed here is one T cell receptor beta chain. This sample also contains other DNA sequences that code for the same CDR3. The CDR3 totals 11 residues. CDR1 LNHDA and CDR2 SQIVND come from the germline V gene (reference sequence). Trimming took off 5 bases at V and 4 bases at J, with 3 bases between the two ends. The sample comes from a study of blood T cell repertoires in COVID-19. Whole-study context: The United States, Italy and Spain provided the acute and convalescent COVID-19 samples. PBMCs, B-cell-depleted T cells, or T cells provided the cDNA or gDNA that made up the material.

Source study methods: Reference gene primer amplification in the assay estimated nucleated cell counts. Libraries were prepared by immunoSEQ multiplex PCR; TCRdb keeps only in-frame clonotypes and omits some of them. V and J calls and clone size come straight from that table; D and trimming were deduced from the DNA. The table shows a few hundred thousand clones, with approximately 86% occurring only once. This TCR came from a young woman with acute or convalescent COVID-19. The chain has TRBV19 and TRBJ2-1; D unresolved. The sequencing input was peripheral blood. CDR3: CASSLYNEQFF. CDR3 nucleotides: TGTGCCAGTAGTCTATACAATGAGCAGTTCTTC.